One T cell receptor (beta chain) is described in this entry. What it recognizes is unknown. Germline loops: CDR1 LNHDA, CDR2 SQIVND (reference sequence). V trimming: 9 bases; J trimming: 4 bases; junction bases outside the gene matches: 11. The CDR3 is 15 amino acids. This sample is drawn from a study of long-term antiretroviral therapy in people with HIV. Overall study findings and caveats: Within the repertoire, clones expanded before ART were dominant at all time points. Post-treatment diversity went higher with ART but stayed below transplant donor controls.

Assay version v3.0 of immunoSEQ was used, and it was run at survey level. Data came from immunoSEQ multiplex PCR; TCRdb stores just in-frame clones and leaves some out. The sample consists of around 26,000 clones, 75% to 85% of them appearing once. It was in the United States that all participants with HIV were treated. This TCR derives from a man in his fifties or sixties with HIV. The sample was unsorted PBMCs, taken 2.9 years after starting antiretroviral therapy. The V and J genes are TRBV19 and TRBJ1-5; 8 nucleotides align to TRBD1. CDR3 sequence: CASLAGTGGNQPQHF. CDR3 nucleotides: TGTGCCAGCCTGGCCGGGACAGGAGGAAATCAGCCCCAGCATTTT.